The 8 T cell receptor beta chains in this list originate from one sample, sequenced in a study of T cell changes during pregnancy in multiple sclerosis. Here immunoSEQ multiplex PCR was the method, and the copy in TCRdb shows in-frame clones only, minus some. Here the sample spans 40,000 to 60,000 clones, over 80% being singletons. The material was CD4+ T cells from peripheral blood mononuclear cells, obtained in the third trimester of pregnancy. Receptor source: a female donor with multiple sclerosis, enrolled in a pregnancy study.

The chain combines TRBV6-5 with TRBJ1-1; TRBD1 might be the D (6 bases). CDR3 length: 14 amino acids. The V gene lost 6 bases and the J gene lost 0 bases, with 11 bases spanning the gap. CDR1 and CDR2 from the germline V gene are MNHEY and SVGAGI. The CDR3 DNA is TGTGCCAGCAGAACCCGGACAGTGAACACTGAAGCTTTCTTT. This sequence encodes CASRTRTVNTEAFF.

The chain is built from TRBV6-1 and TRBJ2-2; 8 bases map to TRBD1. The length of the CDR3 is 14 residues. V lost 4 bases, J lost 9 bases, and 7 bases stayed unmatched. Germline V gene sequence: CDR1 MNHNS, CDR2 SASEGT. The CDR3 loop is CASSVNRGTRELFF. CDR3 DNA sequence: TGTGCCAGCAGTGTGAACAGGGGGACCCGGGAGCTGTTTTTT.

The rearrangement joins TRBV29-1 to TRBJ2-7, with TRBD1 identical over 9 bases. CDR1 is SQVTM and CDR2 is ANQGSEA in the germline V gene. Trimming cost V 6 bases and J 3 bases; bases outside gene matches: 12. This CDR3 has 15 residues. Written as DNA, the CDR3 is TGCAGCGTCGCCGTGGGGACAGGGACGGTCTACGAGCAGTACTTC. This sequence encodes CSVAVGTGTVYEQYF.

The CDR3: CASRGQVDEQFF. The CDR3 nucleotides are TGTGCCAGTAGGGGACAGGTTGATGAGCAGTTCTTC. J is TRBJ2-1 and V is TRBV19; 8 nucleotides align to TRBD1. The CDR3 totals 12 residues. The germline V gene encodes CDR1 LNHDA and CDR2 SQIVND (reference sequence). With 6 bases clipped from V and 8 bases from J, the junction kept 3 bases outside the gene matches.

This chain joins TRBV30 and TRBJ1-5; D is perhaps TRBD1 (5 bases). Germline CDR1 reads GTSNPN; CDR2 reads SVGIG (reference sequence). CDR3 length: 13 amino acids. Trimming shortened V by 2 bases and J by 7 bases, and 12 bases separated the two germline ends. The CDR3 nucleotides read TGTGCCTGGAGTATAGGGGCACAGCAGCCCCAGCATTTT. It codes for CAWSIGAQQPQHF.

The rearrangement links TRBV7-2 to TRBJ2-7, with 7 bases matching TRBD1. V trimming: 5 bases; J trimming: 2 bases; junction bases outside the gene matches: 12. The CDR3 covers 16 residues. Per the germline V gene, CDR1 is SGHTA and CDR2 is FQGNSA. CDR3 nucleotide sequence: TGTGCCAGCAGCCTCCGACAGGGACCAGGTCCCTACGAGCAGTACTTC. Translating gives CASSLRQGPGPYEQYF.

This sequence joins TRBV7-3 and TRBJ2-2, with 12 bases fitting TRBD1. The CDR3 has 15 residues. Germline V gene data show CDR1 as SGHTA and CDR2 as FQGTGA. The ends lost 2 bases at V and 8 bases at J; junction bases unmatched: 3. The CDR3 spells CASSLSGQGAGELFF. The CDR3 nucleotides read TGTGCCAGCAGCTTATCGGGACAGGGGGCGGGGGAGCTGTTTTTT.

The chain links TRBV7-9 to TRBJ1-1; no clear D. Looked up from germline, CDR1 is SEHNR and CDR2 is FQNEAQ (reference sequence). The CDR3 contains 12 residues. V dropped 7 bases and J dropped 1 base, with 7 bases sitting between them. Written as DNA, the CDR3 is TGTGCCAGCAACCGACAGAACACTGAAGCTTTCTTT. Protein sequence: CASNRQNTEAFF.